Listed below are T cell receptor beta chains from one sample, sequenced in a study of T cell repertoires in cytomegalovirus infection. TCRdb itself ran the reads through MiXCR, one entry per CDR3 protein. This sample carries about 110,000 distinct CDR3 sequences, around 31% of them seen once, and the ten largest clones take around 80%. Antigens of these TCRs are unknown. The sequenced sample was CD8+ T cells from cultured PBMCs, obtained from culture after CMV antigen stimulation. Every receptor here comes from a human donor in good health (CMV status not recorded). Some clones in this sample may be carry-over from other donors' samples. Each CDR3 is given with its conserved first and last residue. Each record gives: D gene, V gene, CDR3 length, clone size, J gene, CDR3 protein, CDR3 DNA. A D gene is named only where the DNA matches it firmly. Clone size appears in some rows only: once, few, many, or a class for an expanded clone.

TRBD1	TRBV7-8	15	many	TRBJ1-2	CASSTPTGVGYGYTF	TGTGCCAGCAGCACACCCACAGGGGTCGGCTATGGCTACACCTTC
-	TRBV29-1	13	-	TRBJ2-7	CSVDSGDESEQYF	TGCAGCGTTGATTCGGGGGATGAATCCGAGCAGTACTTC
-	TRBV6-6	14	-	TRBJ1-2	CASSYSEGAQGYTF	TGTGCCAGCAGTTACTCGGAGGGCGCGCAAGGCTACACCTTC
TRBD2	TRBV7-8	16	many	TRBJ2-3	CASSNGLAGWADTQYF	TGTGCCAGCAGCAACGGACTAGCGGGGTGGGCAGATACGCAGTATTTT
TRBD1	TRBV7-6	15	-	TRBJ2-3	CASSRTGASTDTQYF	TGTGCCAGCAGCCGGACAGGAGCTAGCACAGATACGCAGTATTTT
-	TRBV6-5	13	once	TRBJ2-3	CASSSWVTDTQYF	TGTGCCAGCAGTTCGTGGGTCACAGATACGCAGTATTTT
-	TRBV7-2	13	many	TRBJ1-2	CASSPTENYGYTF	TGTGCCAGCAGCCCGACAGAAAACTATGGCTACACCTTC
TRBD2	TRBV6-5	16	-	TRBJ2-5	CASSLGWREGLETQYF	TGTGCCAGCAGTCTCGGATGGCGGGAGGGCCTAGAGACCCAGTACTTC
-	TRBV6-1	13	few	TRBJ2-7	CASSLGTLYEQYF	TGTGCCAGCAGTCTCGGGACTTTATACGAGCAGTACTTC
-	TRBV6-5	13	-	TRBJ2-7	CASSYSFFSEQYF	TGTGCCAGCAGTTACTCTTTCTTCAGCGAGCAGTACTTC
-	TRBV20-1	13	-	TRBJ1-1	CSARVPPGAEAFF	TGCAGTGCTAGAGTCCCCCCGGGGGCTGAAGCTTTCTTT
-	TRBV11-2	15	-	TRBJ2-4	CASSFPTGVAYIQYF	TGTGCCAGCAGCTTCCCGACCGGGGTCGCGTACATTCAGTACTTC
-	TRBV19	13	-	TRBJ2-2	CASSIADTGELFF	TGTGCCAGTAGTATAGCGGACACCGGGGAGCTGTTTTTT
TRBD1	TRBV29-1	14	-	TRBJ1-2	CSVDISDRDYGYTF	TGCAGCGTCGACATCTCTGACAGGGACTATGGCTACACCTTC
TRBD2	TRBV4-1	15	-	TRBJ2-2	CASSHSGGYTGELFF	TGCGCCAGCAGCCATAGCGGGGGATACACCGGGGAGCTGTTTTTT
-	TRBV10-2	12	-	TRBJ2-1	CASSVSQNEQFF	TGCGCCAGCAGTGTTTCCCAGAATGAGCAGTTCTTC
-	TRBV4-1	12	few	TRBJ2-1	CASSPHEGEQFF	TGCGCCAGCAGTCCGCACGAGGGTGAGCAGTTCTTC
TRBD1	TRBV7-2	15	-	TRBJ1-1	CASSWGTGEGTEAFF	TGTGCCAGCAGCTGGGGGACAGGGGAAGGGACTGAAGCTTTCTTT
TRBD2	TRBV6-5	14	-	TRBJ2-7	CASSYSRTSDEQYF	TGTGCCAGCAGTTACTCGAGGACTAGCGACGAGCAGTACTTC
-	TRBV5-8	15	few	TRBJ2-7	CASTFRPRSSYEQYF	TGTGCCAGCACTTTCCGCCCAAGGAGCTCCTACGAGCAGTACTTC
-	TRBV3-1	12	-	TRBJ2-2	CASGDPSGELFF	TGTGCCAGCGGAGATCCGAGCGGGGAGCTGTTTTTT
-	TRBV11-2	15	-	TRBJ2-7	CASSLAQLDFYEQYF	TGTGCCAGCAGCTTAGCCCAGCTCGACTTTTACGAGCAGTACTTC
-	TRBV24-1	13	-	TRBJ2-1	CATSDFLRNEQFF	TGTGCCACCAGTGATTTTTTACGCAATGAGCAGTTCTTC
TRBD1	TRBV14	14	-	TRBJ1-1	CASSHQWDSLEAFF	TGTGCCAGCAGCCACCAATGGGACAGCCTCGAAGCTTTCTTT
-	TRBV7-8	15	many	TRBJ2-3	CASSSGVLGTDTQYF	TGTGCCAGCAGCTCCGGGGTCCTAGGGACAGATACGCAGTATTTT
-	TRBV5-4	14	-	TRBJ1-1	CASSSWVSGTEAFF	TGTGCCAGCAGCTCGTGGGTCTCGGGCACTGAAGCTTTCTTT
-	TRBV7-3	16	-	TRBJ1-4	CASSLGGIATNEKLFF	TGTGCCAGCAGCTTAGGTGGTATTGCGACTAATGAAAAACTGTTTTTT
-	TRBV7-9	15	few	TRBJ1-5	CASSPSGGGNQPQHF	TGTGCCAGCAGCCCCTCGGGGGGGGGCAATCAGCCCCAGCATTTT
TRBD2	TRBV2	18	once	TRBJ2-7	CASSEALGTSGGVYKQYF	TGTGCCAGCAGTGAAGCGCTGGGGACTAGCGGGGGGGTCTACAAGCAGTACTTC